This T cell receptor beta chain emerged from a study of blood T cell repertoires in COVID-19. This clone was counted only a few times. Unmatched junction bases numbered 4, after V lost 4 bases and J lost 15 bases. The germline V gene has CDR1 SGHTA and CDR2 FQGNSA. CDR3 length: 11 residues. This study enrolled people aged 18 to 89 from about 26 US geographic areas. Allocation to cohorts depended on clinical history reported by the participants. In the original analysis: How many nucleated cells were present was estimated from reference gene primer amplification. The data were produced by immunoSEQ multiplex PCR, yet TCRdb's version contains in-frame clones alone and is incomplete. Clone size and the V and J calls come from that table; the DNA yielded D and trimming. This table holds some 260,000 clones, around 80% found once.

The V gene is TRBV7-2, the J gene TRBJ2-1; 9 bases fit TRBD2. The receptor's source is a man aged 25-45 years with acute COVID-19. Source material: PBMCs or T cells enriched from blood (not recorded which). This chain's CDR3 is CASSSGLALFF. Written as DNA, the CDR3 is TGTGCCAGCAGCTCGGGACTAGCCCTGTTCTTC.